This T cell receptor beta chain was profiled in a study of blood T cells in healthy people across ages. Combining a sample-barcoded 5' primer with a J-beta primer mix, a second PCR ran for roughly 7 to 11 cycles. TCRdb used MiXCR to reprocess the 5' RACE reads, holding one entry per CDR3 protein. The sample holds 1.5 million to 2 million distinct CDR3 sequences, 28% seen once. V was pared by 4 bases and J by 1 base, with 9 bases of the junction left unmatched. The CDR3 contains 16 residues. Looked up from germline, CDR1 is SGHRS and CDR2 is YFSETQ. The gene calls are TRBV5-1 and TRBJ2-3; 7 positions match TRBD2. Source material: blood. This clonotype was obtained from a woman in her 30s in good health. The CDR3 DNA is TGCGCCAGCAGCCCCACCGGCAGCGGGGGCACAGATACGCAGTATTTT. Its protein product is CASSPTGSGGTDTQYF.